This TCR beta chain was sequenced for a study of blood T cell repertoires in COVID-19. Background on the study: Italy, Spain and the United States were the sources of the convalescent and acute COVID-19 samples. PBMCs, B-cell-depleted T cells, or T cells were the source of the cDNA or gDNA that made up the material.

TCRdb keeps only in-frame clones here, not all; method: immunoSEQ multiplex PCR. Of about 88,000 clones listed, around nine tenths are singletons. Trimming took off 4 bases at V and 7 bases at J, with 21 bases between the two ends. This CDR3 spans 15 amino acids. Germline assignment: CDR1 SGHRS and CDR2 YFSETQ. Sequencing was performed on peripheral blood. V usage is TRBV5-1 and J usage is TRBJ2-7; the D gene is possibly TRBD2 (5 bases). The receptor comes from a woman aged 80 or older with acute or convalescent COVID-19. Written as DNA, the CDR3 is TGCGCCAGCAGCGAACAGAGGCCGGGATTAGGGGAGCAGTACTTC. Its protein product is CASSEQRPGLGEQYF.